This note documents a single TCR beta chain sequence. These data belong to a study of blood T cell repertoires in COVID-19. The length of the CDR3 is 18 residues. The ends lost 0 bases at V and 2 bases at J; junction bases unmatched: 9. Per germline, CDR1 SGDLS and CDR2 YYNGEE. TCRdb keeps only in-frame clones here, not all; method: immunoSEQ multiplex PCR. The sample yields 100,000 to 150,000 clones, approximately 88% seen once. The sample was peripheral blood. This receptor was obtained from a man aged 50 or older with acute or convalescent COVID-19. The J gene is TRBJ2-1, the V gene TRBV9; the match to TRBD2 covers 9 bases. CDR3 residues: CASSVATGLARAYNEQFF. In DNA form, the CDR3 reads TGTGCCAGCAGCGTAGCTACTGGACTAGCGAGAGCCTACAATGAGCAGTTCTTC.